This T cell receptor beta chain was documented in a study of blood T cells in healthy people across ages. Study-wide results and caveats: Greater diversity and more naive CD4+ cells were seen in long-lived donors than in aged donors. Any changes in expanded clonotypes were possibly confounded, as donor CMV status remained unknown. Age advanced and TCR beta diversity per million T cells fell, roughly linearly.

Together with a sample-barcoded 5' primer, a J-beta primer mix was included in a second PCR lasting roughly 6 to 12 cycles. CDR3-containing paired-end reads numbered at least 2.5 million in each sample. One entry per CDR3 protein results from TCRdb running MiXCR on the 5' RACE reads. The sample carries roughly 700,000 distinct CDR3 sequences, approximately 49% recorded once. The length of the CDR3 is 13 residues. Trimming stripped 7 bases from V and 1 base from J, with 10 bases between. This clonotype was recorded once. The antigen remains undetermined. This TCR came from a woman aged 55 to 70 in good health. The rearrangement links TRBV12-3 or TRBV12-4 to TRBJ2-5, with D perhaps matching TRBD1 (6 bases). Sequencing used blood. The CDR3 bases are TGTGCCAGCAAAGCGACAGGCCAAGAGACCCAGTACTTC. Translation gives CASKATGQETQYF.